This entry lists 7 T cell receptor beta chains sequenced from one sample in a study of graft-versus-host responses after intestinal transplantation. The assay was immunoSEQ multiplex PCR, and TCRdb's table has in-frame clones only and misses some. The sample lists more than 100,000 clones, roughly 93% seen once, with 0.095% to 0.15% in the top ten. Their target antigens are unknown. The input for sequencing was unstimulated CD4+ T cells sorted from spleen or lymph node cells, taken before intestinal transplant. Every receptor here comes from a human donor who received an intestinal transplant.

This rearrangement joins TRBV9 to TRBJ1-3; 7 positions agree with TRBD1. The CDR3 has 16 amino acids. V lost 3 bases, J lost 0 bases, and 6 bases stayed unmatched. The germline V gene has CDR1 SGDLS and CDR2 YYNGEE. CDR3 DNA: TGTGCCAGCAGCGGACAGGGCGCGGCCTCTGGAAACACCATATATTTT. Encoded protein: CASSGQGAASGNTIYF.

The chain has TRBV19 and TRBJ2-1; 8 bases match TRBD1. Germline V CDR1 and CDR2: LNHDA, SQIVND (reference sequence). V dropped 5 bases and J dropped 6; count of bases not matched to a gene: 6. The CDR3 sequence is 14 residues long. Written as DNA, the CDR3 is TGTGCCAGTAGTCTCCGACAGGGGCCCAATGAGCAGTTCTTC. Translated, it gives CASSLRQGPNEQFF.

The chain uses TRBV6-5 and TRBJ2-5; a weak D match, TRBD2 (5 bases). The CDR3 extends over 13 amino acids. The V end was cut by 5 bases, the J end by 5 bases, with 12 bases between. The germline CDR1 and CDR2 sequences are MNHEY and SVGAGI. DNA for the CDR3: TGTGCCAGCAGTACCCATCGGAGGGAGACCCAGTACTTC. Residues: CASSTHRRETQYF.

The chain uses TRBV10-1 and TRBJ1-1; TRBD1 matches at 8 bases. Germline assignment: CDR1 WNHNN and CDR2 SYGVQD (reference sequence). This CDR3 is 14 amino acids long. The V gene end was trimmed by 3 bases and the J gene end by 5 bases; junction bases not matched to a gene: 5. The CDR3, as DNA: TGCGCCAGCAGTGATTCAGGGGGCAAGACTGAAGCTTTCTTT. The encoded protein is CASSDSGGKTEAFF.

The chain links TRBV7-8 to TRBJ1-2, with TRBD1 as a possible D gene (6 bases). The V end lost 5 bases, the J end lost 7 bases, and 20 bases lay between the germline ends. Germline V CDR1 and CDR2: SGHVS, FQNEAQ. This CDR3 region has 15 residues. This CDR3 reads CASSAAPRGAFGYTF. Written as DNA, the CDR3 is TGTGCCAGCAGCGCAGCCCCCAGGGGCGCGTTTGGCTACACCTTC.

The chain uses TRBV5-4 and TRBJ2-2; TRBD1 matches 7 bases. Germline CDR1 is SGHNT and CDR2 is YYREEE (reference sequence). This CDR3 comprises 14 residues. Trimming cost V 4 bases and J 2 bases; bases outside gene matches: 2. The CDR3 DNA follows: TGTGCCAGCAGCCGGGACAGTAACACCGGGGAGCTGTTTTTT. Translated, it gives CASSRDSNTGELFF.

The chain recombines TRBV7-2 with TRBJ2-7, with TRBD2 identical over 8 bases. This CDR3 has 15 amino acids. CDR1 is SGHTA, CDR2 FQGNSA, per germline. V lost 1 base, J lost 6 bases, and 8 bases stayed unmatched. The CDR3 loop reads CASSLDLAGPIEQYF. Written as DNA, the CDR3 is TGTGCCAGCAGCTTAGATCTAGCGGGTCCTATCGAGCAGTACTTC.